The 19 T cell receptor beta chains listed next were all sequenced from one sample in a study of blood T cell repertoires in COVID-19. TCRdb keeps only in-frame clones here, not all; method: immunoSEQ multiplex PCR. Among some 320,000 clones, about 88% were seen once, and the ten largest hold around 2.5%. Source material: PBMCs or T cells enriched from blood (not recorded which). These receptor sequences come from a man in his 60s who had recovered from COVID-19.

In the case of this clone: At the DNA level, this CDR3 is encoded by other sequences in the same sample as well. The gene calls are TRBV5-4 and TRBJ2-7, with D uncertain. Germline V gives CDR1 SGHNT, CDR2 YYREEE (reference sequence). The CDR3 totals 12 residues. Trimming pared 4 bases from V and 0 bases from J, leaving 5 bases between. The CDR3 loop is CASSRDSYEQYF. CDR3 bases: TGTGCCAGCAGCCGAGACTCCTACGAGCAGTACTTC. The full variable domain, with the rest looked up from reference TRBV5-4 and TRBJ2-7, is ETGVTQSPTHLIKTRGQQVTLRCSSQSGHNTVSWYQQALGQGPQFIFQYYREEENGRGNFPPRFSGLQFPNYSSELNVNALELDDSALYLCASSRDSYEQYFGPGTRLTVT.

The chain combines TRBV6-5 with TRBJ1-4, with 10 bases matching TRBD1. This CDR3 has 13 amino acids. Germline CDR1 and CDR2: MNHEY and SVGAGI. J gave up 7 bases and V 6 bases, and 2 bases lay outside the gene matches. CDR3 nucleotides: TGTGCCAGCAGGGGGACAGGGGTTGAAAAACTGTTTTTT. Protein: CASRGTGVEKLFF.

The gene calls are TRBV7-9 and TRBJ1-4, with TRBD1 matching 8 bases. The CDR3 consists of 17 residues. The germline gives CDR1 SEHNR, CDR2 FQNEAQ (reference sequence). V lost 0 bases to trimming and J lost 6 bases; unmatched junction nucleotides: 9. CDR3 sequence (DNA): TGTGCCAGCAGCTTAGCAGACCAGGGGGCTTGGTATGAAAAACTGTTTTTT. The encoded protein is CASSLADQGAWYEKLFF.

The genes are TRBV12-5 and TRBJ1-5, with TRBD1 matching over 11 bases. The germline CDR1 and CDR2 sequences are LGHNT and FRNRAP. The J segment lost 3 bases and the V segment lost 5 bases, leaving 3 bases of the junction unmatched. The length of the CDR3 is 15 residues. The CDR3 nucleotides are TGTGCTAGTGGTGAGGGACAGGGGGACAATCAGCCCCAGCATTTT. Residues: CASGEGQGDNQPQHF.

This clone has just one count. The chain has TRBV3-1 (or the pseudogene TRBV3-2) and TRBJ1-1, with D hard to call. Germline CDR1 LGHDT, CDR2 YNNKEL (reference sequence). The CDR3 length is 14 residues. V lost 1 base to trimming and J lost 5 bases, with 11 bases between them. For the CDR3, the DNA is TGTGCCAGCAGCCAAGTATTGGGGAGGACTGAAGCTTTCTTT. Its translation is CASSQVLGRTEAFF.

The DNA for the CDR3 is TGCGCCAGCACCGGTATGGGGACAGCTAATGAAAAACTGTTTTTT. Protein: CASTGMGTANEKLFF. The V gene is TRBV5-1, the J gene TRBJ1-4; 7 nucleotides align to TRBD1. V lost 6 bases, J lost 3 bases, and 8 bases stayed unmatched. This CDR3 is 15 amino acids long. Germline CDR1 is SGHRS and CDR2 is YFSETQ. The whole variable domain, filled in from reference TRBV5-1 and TRBJ1-4, reads KAGVTQTPRYLIKTRGQQVTLSCSPISGHRSVSWYQQTPGQGLQFLFEYFSETQRNKGNFPGRFSGRQFSNSRSEMNVSTLELGDSALYLCASTGMGTANEKLFFGSGTQLSVL.

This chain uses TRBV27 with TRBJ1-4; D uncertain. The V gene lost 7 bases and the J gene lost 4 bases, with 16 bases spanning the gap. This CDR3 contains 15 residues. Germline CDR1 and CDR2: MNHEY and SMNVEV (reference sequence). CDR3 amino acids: CASKPGAGVNEKLFF. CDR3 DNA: TGTGCCAGCAAACCCGGAGCCGGAGTTAATGAAAAACTGTTTTTT.

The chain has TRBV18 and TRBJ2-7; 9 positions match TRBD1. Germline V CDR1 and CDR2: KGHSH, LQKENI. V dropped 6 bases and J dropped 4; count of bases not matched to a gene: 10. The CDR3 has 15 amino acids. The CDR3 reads CASSYTTGGRYEQYF. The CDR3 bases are TGTGCCAGCTCCTACACGACAGGGGGGCGGTACGAGCAGTACTTC.

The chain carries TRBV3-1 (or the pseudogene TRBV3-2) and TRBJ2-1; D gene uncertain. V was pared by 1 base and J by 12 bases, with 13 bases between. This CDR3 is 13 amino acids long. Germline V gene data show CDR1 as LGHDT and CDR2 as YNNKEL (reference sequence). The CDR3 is CASSQAAGSGQFF. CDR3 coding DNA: TGTGCCAGCAGCCAAGCCGCCGGGTCCGGGCAGTTCTTC.

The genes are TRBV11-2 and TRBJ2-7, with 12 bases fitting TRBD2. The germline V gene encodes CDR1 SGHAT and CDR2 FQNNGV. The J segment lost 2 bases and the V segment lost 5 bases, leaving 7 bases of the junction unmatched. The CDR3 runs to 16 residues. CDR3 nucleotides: TGTGCCAGCAGCAAGCGGACTAGCGGGGCTACCTACGAGCAGTACTTC. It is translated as CASSKRTSGATYEQYF.

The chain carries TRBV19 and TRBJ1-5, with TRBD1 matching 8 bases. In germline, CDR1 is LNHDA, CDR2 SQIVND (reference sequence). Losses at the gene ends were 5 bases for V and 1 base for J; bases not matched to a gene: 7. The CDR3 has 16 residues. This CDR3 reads CASSGRTGRSNQPQHF. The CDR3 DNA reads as TGTGCCAGTAGTGGAAGGACAGGGAGGAGCAATCAGCCCCAGCATTTT.

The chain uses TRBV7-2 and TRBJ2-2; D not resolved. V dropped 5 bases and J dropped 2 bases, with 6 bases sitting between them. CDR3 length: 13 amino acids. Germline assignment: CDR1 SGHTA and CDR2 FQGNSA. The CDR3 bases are TGTGCCAGCAGCCTCTACAACACCGGGGAGCTGTTTTTT. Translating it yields CASSLYNTGELFF.

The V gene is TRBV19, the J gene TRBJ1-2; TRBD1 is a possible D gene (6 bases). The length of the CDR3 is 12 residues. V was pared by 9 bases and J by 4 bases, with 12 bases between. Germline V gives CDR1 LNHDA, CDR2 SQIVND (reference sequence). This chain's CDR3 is CASRTATYGYTF. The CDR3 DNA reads TGTGCCAGCCGGACAGCCACCTATGGCTACACCTTC.

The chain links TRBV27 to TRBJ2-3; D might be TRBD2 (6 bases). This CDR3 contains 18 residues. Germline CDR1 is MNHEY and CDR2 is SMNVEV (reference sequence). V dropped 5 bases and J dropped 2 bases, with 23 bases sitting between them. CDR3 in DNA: TGTGCCAGCAGTACGACTAGGGGATCCTTCGCGGCCACAGATACGCAGTATTTT. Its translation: CASSTTRGSFAATDTQYF.

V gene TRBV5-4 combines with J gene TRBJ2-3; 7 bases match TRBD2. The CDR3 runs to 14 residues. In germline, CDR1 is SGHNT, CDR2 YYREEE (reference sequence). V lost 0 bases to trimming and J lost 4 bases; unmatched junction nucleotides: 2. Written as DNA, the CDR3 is TGTGCCAGCAGCTTGGGACGGGGGGCAGATACGCAGTATTTT. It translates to CASSLGRGADTQYF. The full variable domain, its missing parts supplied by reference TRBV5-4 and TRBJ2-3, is ETGVTQSPTHLIKTRGQQVTLRCSSQSGHNTVSWYQQALGQGPQFIFQYYREEENGRGNFPPRFSGLQFPNYSSELNVNALELDDSALYLCASSLGRGADTQYFGPGTRLTVL.

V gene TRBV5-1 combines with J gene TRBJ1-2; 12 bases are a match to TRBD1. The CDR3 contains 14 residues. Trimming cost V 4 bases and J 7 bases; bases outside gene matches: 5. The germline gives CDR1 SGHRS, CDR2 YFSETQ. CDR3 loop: CASSPGQGAGGYTF. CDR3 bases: TGCGCCAGCAGCCCGGGACAGGGGGCCGGTGGCTACACCTTC.

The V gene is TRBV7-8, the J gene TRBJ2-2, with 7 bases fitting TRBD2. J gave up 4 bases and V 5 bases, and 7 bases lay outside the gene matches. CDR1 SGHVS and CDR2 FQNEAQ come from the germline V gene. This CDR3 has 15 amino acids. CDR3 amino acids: CASSPGTITTGELFF. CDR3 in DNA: TGTGCCAGCAGCCCCGGGACTATAACCACCGGGGAGCTGTTTTTT.

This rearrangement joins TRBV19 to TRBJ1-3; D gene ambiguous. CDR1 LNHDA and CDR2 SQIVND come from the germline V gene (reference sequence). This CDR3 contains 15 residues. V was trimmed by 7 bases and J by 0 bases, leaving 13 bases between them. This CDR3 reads CASTSGSSSGNTIYF. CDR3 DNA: TGTGCCAGTACATCGGGTTCTAGCTCTGGAAACACCATATATTTT.

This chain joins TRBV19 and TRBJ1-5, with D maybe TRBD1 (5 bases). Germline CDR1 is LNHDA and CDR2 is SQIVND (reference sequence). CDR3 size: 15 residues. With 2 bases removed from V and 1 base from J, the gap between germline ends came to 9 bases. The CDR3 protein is CASSIMSGSNQPQHF. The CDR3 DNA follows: TGTGCCAGTAGTATAATGTCAGGGAGCAATCAGCCCCAGCATTTT.